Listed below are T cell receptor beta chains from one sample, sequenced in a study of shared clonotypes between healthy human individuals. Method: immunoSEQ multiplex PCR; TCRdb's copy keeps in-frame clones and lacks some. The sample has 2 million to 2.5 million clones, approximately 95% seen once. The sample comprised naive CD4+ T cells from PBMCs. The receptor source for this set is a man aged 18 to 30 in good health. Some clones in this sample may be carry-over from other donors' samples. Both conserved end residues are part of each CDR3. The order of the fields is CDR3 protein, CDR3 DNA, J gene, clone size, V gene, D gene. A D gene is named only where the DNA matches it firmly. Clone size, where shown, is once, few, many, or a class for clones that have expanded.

CDR3aa: CASSENTRQETQYF
CDR3nt: TGTGCCAGCAGTGAGAATACCCGGCAAGAGACCCAGTACTTC
j_gene: TRBJ2-5
abundance: .
v_gene: TRBV2
d_gene: .

CDR3aa: CASSATPEGQGASRNTQYF
CDR3nt: TGCGCCAGCAGCGCAACCCCGGAGGGACAGGGAGCGTCCCGTAACACGCAGTATTTT
j_gene: TRBJ2-3
abundance: .
v_gene: TRBV4-3
d_gene: TRBD1

CDR3aa: CASRSGFGNTIYF
CDR3nt: TGTGCCAGCAGATCCGGGTTCGGGAACACCATATATTTT
j_gene: TRBJ1-3
abundance: .
v_gene: TRBV6-5
d_gene: .

CDR3aa: CASSILRAYTF
CDR3nt: TGTGCCAGCAGTATCCTCAGGGCCTACACCTTC
j_gene: TRBJ1-2
abundance: .
v_gene: TRBV28
d_gene: .

CDR3aa: CASSLGASGRTDTQYF
CDR3nt: TGTGCCAGCAGCTTGGGAGCTAGCGGGAGGACAGATACGCAGTATTTT
j_gene: TRBJ2-3
abundance: once
v_gene: TRBV5-4
d_gene: TRBD2

CDR3aa: CASSVGDRGLYEQYF
CDR3nt: TGTGCCAGCAGCGTAGGGGACAGAGGGTTGTACGAGCAGTACTTC
j_gene: TRBJ2-7
abundance: .
v_gene: TRBV9
d_gene: TRBD1

CDR3aa: CAWSGTIQETQYF
CDR3nt: TGTGCCTGGAGTGGGACTATACAAGAGACCCAGTACTTC
j_gene: TRBJ2-5
abundance: .
v_gene: TRBV30
d_gene: .

CDR3aa: CASSEAAGLAGSRSYNEQFF
CDR3nt: TGTGCCAGCAGTGAAGCGGCGGGACTAGCGGGATCCCGCTCCTACAATGAGCAGTTCTTC
j_gene: TRBJ2-1
abundance: .
v_gene: TRBV6-1
d_gene: TRBD2

CDR3aa: CASSAITGYEQYF
CDR3nt: TGCGCCAGCAGCGCCATCACAGGGTACGAGCAGTACTTC
j_gene: TRBJ2-7
abundance: .
v_gene: TRBV4-3
d_gene: .

CDR3aa: CATSFQVRGAGGLYNEQFF
CDR3nt: TGTGCCACCAGCTTTCAAGTCAGGGGTGCGGGAGGGCTTTACAATGAGCAGTTCTTC
j_gene: TRBJ2-1
abundance: .
v_gene: TRBV15
d_gene: TRBD2

CDR3aa: CAINSDRGGYTF
CDR3nt: TGTGCCATCAATTCGGACAGGGGTGGCTACACCTTC
j_gene: TRBJ1-2
abundance: .
v_gene: TRBV10-3
d_gene: TRBD1

CDR3aa: CASGTSGIYEQYF
CDR3nt: TGTGCCAGTGGGACTAGCGGGATTTACGAGCAGTACTTC
j_gene: TRBJ2-7
abundance: .
v_gene: TRBV2
d_gene: TRBD2

CDR3aa: CSVESRQAPKVFF
CDR3nt: TGCAGCGTTGAAAGTCGACAGGCTCCGAAGGTGTTCTTC
j_gene: TRBJ2-1
abundance: .
v_gene: TRBV29-1
d_gene: .

CDR3aa: CASSLSGTRPRDEQFF
CDR3nt: TGTGCCAGCAGCTTAAGCGGGACTAGGCCTCGTGATGAGCAGTTCTTC
j_gene: TRBJ2-1
abundance: .
v_gene: TRBV7-3
d_gene: TRBD2

CDR3aa: CASTLGGPTYGYTF
CDR3nt: TGTGCCAGCACCCTAGGGGGCCCGACCTATGGCTACACCTTC
j_gene: TRBJ1-2
abundance: .
v_gene: TRBV28
d_gene: TRBD1

CDR3aa: CASSHGGVGELFF
CDR3nt: TGTGCCAGCAGCCACGGTGGGGTCGGGGAGCTGTTTTTT
j_gene: TRBJ2-2
abundance: .
v_gene: TRBV7-2
d_gene: .

CDR3aa: CASSFGEKLFF
CDR3nt: TGCGCCAGCAGCTTTGGGGAAAAACTGTTTTTT
j_gene: TRBJ1-4
abundance: once
v_gene: TRBV5-1
d_gene: .

CDR3aa: CARGGVDRRNNEQFF
CDR3nt: TGTGCCAGGGGGGGTGTGGACAGGAGAAACAATGAGCAGTTCTTC
j_gene: TRBJ2-1
abundance: .
v_gene: TRBV2
d_gene: .

CDR3aa: CASRIGGGTYNEQFF
CDR3nt: TGTGCCAGCAGAATAGGGGGAGGTACGTACAATGAGCAGTTCTTC
j_gene: TRBJ2-1
abundance: .
v_gene: TRBV28
d_gene: .

CDR3aa: CASSQGPSYRPRVEHSNQPQHF
CDR3nt: TGTGCCAGCAGCCAAGGTCCCTCTTACCGACCGCGTGTGGAGCATAGCAATCAGCCCCAGCATTTT
j_gene: TRBJ1-5
abundance: .
v_gene: TRBV14
d_gene: .

CDR3aa: CASSYRTSGRMNEQFF
CDR3nt: TGTGCCAGCAGTTACCGAACTAGCGGGAGGATGAATGAGCAGTTCTTC
j_gene: TRBJ2-1
abundance: .
v_gene: TRBV6-5
d_gene: TRBD2

CDR3aa: CASSLGLAGVNEQFF
CDR3nt: TGTGCCAGCAGTTTGGGACTAGCGGGAGTAAATGAGCAGTTCTTC
j_gene: TRBJ2-1
abundance: .
v_gene: TRBV6-6
d_gene: TRBD2

CDR3aa: CASSSIAGGPNTQYF
CDR3nt: TGTGCCAGCAGCTCAATAGCGGGAGGGCCGAATACGCAGTATTTT
j_gene: TRBJ2-3
abundance: .
v_gene: TRBV7-3
d_gene: TRBD2

CDR3aa: CASSPGTNTGELFF
CDR3nt: TGTGCCAGCAGCCCAGGGACGAACACCGGGGAGCTGTTTTTT
j_gene: TRBJ2-2
abundance: .
v_gene: TRBV21-1
d_gene: .

CDR3aa: CASSPPTGVGEQYF
CDR3nt: TGTGCCAGCAGCCCCCCGACAGGGGTTGGCGAGCAGTACTTC
j_gene: TRBJ2-7
abundance: once
v_gene: TRBV28
d_gene: TRBD1

CDR3aa: CASRRDRASNQPQHF
CDR3nt: TGTGCCAGCAGACGCGACAGGGCGAGCAATCAGCCCCAGCATTTT
j_gene: TRBJ1-5
abundance: .
v_gene: TRBV6-5
d_gene: TRBD1

CDR3aa: CASSDHNGGYTF
CDR3nt: TGTGCCAGCAGTGACCACAATGGGGGCTACACCTTC
j_gene: TRBJ1-2
abundance: .
v_gene: TRBV6-4
d_gene: .

CDR3aa: CAWSDPHSTNEKLFF
CDR3nt: TGTGCCTGGAGTGACCCCCACTCAACTAATGAAAAACTGTTTTTT
j_gene: TRBJ1-4
abundance: once
v_gene: TRBV30
d_gene: .

CDR3aa: CASSQPGTGFSGGTQYF
CDR3nt: TGTGCCAGCAGCCAACCTGGGACAGGCTTTTCCGGGGGTACGCAGTATTTT
j_gene: TRBJ2-3
abundance: .
v_gene: TRBV4-2
d_gene: TRBD1

CDR3aa: CASSLSRTGFSGANVLTF
CDR3nt: TGCGCCAGCAGCTTGTCTCGGACAGGGTTCTCTGGGGCCAACGTCCTGACTTTC
j_gene: TRBJ2-6
abundance: .
v_gene: TRBV5-1
d_gene: TRBD1

CDR3aa: CASSTGPSYEQYF
CDR3nt: TGTGCCAGCAGCACCGGGCCGTCCTACGAGCAGTACTTC
j_gene: TRBJ2-7
abundance: .
v_gene: TRBV28
d_gene: .

CDR3aa: CASSASRGHEQYF
CDR3nt: TGTGCCAGCAGCGCGTCAAGGGGTCACGAGCAGTACTTC
j_gene: TRBJ2-7
abundance: .
v_gene: TRBV7-8
d_gene: .

CDR3aa: CASSLVVPPGYTF
CDR3nt: TGTGCCAGCAGCTTAGTTGTCCCGCCAGGCTACACCTTC
j_gene: TRBJ1-2
abundance: .
v_gene: TRBV7-9
d_gene: .

CDR3aa: CASKGAGTGGSEQYF
CDR3nt: TGTGCCAGCAAGGGGGCCGGGACAGGGGGCTCCGAGCAGTACTTC
j_gene: TRBJ2-7
abundance: once
v_gene: TRBV6-6
d_gene: TRBD1

CDR3aa: CASSQETRTAGAGYTF
CDR3nt: TGTGCCAGCAGCCAAGAAACAAGGACAGCGGGAGCAGGCTACACCTTC
j_gene: TRBJ1-2
abundance: .
v_gene: TRBV4-2
d_gene: .

CDR3aa: CASSPSANTGELFF
CDR3nt: TGTGCCAGCTCACCCTCGGCTAACACCGGGGAGCTGTTTTTT
j_gene: TRBJ2-2
abundance: .
v_gene: TRBV18
d_gene: .

CDR3aa: CASSETTNTGELFF
CDR3nt: TGTGCCAGCAGTGAGACTACGAACACCGGGGAGCTGTTTTTT
j_gene: TRBJ2-2
abundance: .
v_gene: TRBV9
d_gene: .

CDR3aa: CASSQVSFFNEKLFF
CDR3nt: TGCGCCAGCAGCCAAGTTTCGTTCTTTAATGAAAAACTGTTTTTT
j_gene: TRBJ1-4
abundance: .
v_gene: TRBV4-1
d_gene: .

CDR3aa: CASSIVLDRNYGYTF
CDR3nt: TGTGCCAGTAGTATAGTTTTGGACAGGAACTATGGCTACACCTTC
j_gene: TRBJ1-2
abundance: .
v_gene: TRBV19
d_gene: TRBD1

CDR3aa: CASSHALLAGEQFF
CDR3nt: TGCGCCAGCAGCCATGCACTTCTAGCTGGTGAGCAGTTCTTC
j_gene: TRBJ2-1
abundance: few
v_gene: TRBV4-3
d_gene: .

CDR3aa: CASGPRVSGVVRDTQYF
CDR3nt: TGTGCCAGCGGCCCTCGAGTTTCGGGAGTTGTGCGTGATACGCAGTATTTT
j_gene: TRBJ2-3
abundance: .
v_gene: TRBV27
d_gene: .

CDR3aa: CASSQVSFSYEQYF
CDR3nt: TGCGCCAGCAGCCAAGTCTCTTTCTCCTACGAGCAGTACTTC
j_gene: TRBJ2-7
abundance: .
v_gene: TRBV4-1
d_gene: .

CDR3aa: CASSALAGGVADTQYF
CDR3nt: TGTGCCAGCAGCGCTTTAGCGGGAGGGGTCGCAGATACGCAGTATTTT
j_gene: TRBJ2-3
abundance: .
v_gene: TRBV9
d_gene: TRBD2

CDR3aa: CASSEAPTDTQYF
CDR3nt: TGTGCCAGCAGCGAGGCCCCCACAGATACGCAGTATTTT
j_gene: TRBJ2-3
abundance: few
v_gene: TRBV9
d_gene: .